This T cell receptor beta chain derives from a study of T cells after yellow fever vaccination. Study-wide points: The secondary response was weaker, and its peak arrived faster, on day 5 versus 15. The booster response re-showed most primary clones: 96% CD4, approximately 86% CD8.

Trimming took 2 bases from V and 1 from J, leaving 12 bases between them. Germline values: CDR1 MNHEY, CDR2 SVGEGT. The CDR3 extends over 17 amino acids. A 5'RACE template-switching step, the method used to make TCR cDNA, added a universal primer site and UMIs. MiXCR, applied by TCRdb to the 5' RACE reads, yields one record per CDR3 protein. The profile shows about 300,000 distinct CDR3 sequences, 8.7% of them singletons. This clonotype has only a few counts. Antigen specificity is unknown. The sample was CD4+ T cells sorted from PBMCs, taken 5 days after the yellow fever booster vaccination. V usage is TRBV6-2 or TRBV6-3 and J usage is TRBJ2-6; maybe TRBD1 (5 bases). The sequence was collected from a man younger than 35 who received the YFV17D yellow fever vaccine. CDR3 nucleotides: TGTGCCAGCAGTTACCGATCCAGGGTATCTGGGGCCAACGTCCTGACTTTC. Encoded protein: CASSYRSRVSGANVLTF.